This TCR beta chain was found in a study of spatial heterogeneity in lung cancer. The overall study: At a median of about 22 months after resection, follow-up PBMC samples were sequenced when available. Across the raw uncorrected reads, a unique TCR and UMI combination was observed, on average, more than ten times.

Every molecule of TCR cDNA had its own unique molecular identifier. TCRdb itself ran the 5' RACE reads through MiXCR, one entry per CDR3 protein. The sample gives approximately 27,000 distinct CDR3 sequences, approximately 6% of which show up once; approximately 20% is in the top ten. Germline V gene sequence: CDR1 MNHEY, CDR2 SVGAGI. Between the trimmed V and J ends, which lost 3 bases and 4 bases, there was a span of 10 bases. This CDR3 region has 14 residues. Sample time point: blood at routine non-recurrence follow-up after resection. Sequencing covered unsorted whole RNA taken from tumor, nontumor lung or frozen PBMC.

The rearrangement links TRBV6-5 to TRBJ1-5, with D perhaps matching TRBD1 (6 bases). Material: PBMCs, obtained at follow-up. The receptor was derived from a male donor with early-stage non-small cell lung cancer. CDR3 loop: CASSYYRDNQPQHF. DNA of the CDR3: TGTGCCAGCAGTTATTACAGGGATAATCAGCCCCAGCATTTT.